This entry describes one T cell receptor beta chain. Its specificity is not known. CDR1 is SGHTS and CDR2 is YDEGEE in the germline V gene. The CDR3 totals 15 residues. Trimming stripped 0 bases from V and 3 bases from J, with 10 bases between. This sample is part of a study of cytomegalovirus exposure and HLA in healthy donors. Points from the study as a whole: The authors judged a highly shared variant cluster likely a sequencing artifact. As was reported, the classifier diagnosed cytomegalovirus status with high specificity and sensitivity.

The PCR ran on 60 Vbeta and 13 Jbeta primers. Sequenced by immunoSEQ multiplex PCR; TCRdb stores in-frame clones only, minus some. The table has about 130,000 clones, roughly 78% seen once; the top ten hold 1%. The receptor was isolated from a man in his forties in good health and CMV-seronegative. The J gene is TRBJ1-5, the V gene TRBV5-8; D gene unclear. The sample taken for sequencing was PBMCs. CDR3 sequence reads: CASSLGAGPNQPQHF. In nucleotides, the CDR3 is TGTGCCAGCAGCTTGGGCGCGGGCCCCAATCAGCCCCAGCATTTT.